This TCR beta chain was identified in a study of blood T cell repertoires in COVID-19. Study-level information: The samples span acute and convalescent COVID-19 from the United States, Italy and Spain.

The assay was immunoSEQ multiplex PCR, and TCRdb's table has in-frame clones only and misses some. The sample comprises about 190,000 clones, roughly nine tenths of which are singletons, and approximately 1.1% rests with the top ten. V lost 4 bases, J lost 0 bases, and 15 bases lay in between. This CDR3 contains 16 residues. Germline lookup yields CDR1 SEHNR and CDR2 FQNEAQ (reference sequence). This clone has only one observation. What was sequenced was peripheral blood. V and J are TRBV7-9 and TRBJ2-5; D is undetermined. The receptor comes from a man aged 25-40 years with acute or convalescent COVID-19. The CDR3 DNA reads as TGTGCCAGCAGCTCCAAACAGATACAAAACCAAGAGACCCAGTACTTC. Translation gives CASSSKQIQNQETQYF.